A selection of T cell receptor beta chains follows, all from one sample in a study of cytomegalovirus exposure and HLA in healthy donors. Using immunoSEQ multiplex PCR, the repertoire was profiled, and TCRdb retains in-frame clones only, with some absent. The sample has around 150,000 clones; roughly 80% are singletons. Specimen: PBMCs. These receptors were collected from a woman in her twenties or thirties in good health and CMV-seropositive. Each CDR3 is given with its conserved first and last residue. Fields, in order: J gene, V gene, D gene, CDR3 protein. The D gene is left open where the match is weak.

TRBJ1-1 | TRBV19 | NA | CASSIDARGSNTEAFF
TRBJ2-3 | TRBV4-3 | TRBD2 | CASSQESQLAGNTDTQYF
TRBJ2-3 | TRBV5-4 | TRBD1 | CASSLSRGLRTDTQYF
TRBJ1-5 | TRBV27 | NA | CASSFAGAGQPQHF
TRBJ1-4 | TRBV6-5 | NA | CASSFGGDEKLFF
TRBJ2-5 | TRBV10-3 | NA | CAIRGVGGLETQYF
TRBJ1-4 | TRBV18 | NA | CASSPPSSEKLFF
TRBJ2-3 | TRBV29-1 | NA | CSVSASEYTDTQYF
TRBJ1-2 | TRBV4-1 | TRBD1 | CASSHHLTGQGYTF
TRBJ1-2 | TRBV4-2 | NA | CASSQDVGRANYGYTF
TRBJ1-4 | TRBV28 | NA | CASREGGGNEKLFF
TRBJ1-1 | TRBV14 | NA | CASSQTPGPRPEAFF
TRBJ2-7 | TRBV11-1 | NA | CASRAQGQGEQYF
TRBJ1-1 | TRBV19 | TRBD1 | CASSLTGEFTEAFF
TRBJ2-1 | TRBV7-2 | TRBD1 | CASSLVSGTGLYEQFF
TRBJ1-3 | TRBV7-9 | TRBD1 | CSSSRQGTSGNTIYF
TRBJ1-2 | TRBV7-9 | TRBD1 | CASSSSDRGSRGYTF
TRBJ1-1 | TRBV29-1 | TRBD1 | CSVEGQGAYKAFF
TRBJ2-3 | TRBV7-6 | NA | CASSLGGGYTDTQYF
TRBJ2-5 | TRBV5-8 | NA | CASSSHRVGGTQYF
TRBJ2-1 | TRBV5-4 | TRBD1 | CASSFSRDRQPDSSYNEQFF
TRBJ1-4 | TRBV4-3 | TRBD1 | CASSPAWTGEKLFF
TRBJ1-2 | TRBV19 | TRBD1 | CASSPPGQGRGYTF
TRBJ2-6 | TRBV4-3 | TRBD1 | CASSQDPATGSGANVLTF
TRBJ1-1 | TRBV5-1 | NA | CASSFRSGSGTEAFF
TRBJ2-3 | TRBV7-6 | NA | CASSLDANTDTQYF
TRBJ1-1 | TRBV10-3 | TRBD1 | CAIRDRGRDTEAFF
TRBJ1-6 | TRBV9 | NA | CASSVNQGSDNSPLHF
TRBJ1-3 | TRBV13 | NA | CASSLGLGNTIYF
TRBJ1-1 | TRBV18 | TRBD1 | CASSLQGASTEAFF
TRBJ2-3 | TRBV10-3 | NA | CAISGRGSTDTQYF
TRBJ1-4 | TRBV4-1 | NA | CASSQLGGPGNHEKLFF
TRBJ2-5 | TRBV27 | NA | CASSPLDGTRETQYF
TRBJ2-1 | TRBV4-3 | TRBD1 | CASSTHRGNEQFF
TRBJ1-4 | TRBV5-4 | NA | CASTNRGSRNEKLFF
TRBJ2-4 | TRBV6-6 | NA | CASSQGTLAKNIQYF
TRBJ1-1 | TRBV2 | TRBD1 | CASGLDRFNTEAFF
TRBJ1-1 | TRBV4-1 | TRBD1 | CASSQERQGVVAFF
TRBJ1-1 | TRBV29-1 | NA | CSVRQAQGMNTEAFF